This record concerns one TCR beta chain sequence. These data belong to a study of pediatric ulcerative colitis. Sequencing used immunoSEQ multiplex PCR; TCRdb keeps in-frame clones, though not all of them. The table records 10,000 or so clones, over 80% of them present only once. At colonoscopy, a blood sample was also collected. Germline CDR1 and CDR2: SGHNT and YYREEE (reference sequence). The V segment lost 0 bases and the J segment 8 bases; nucleotides outside the gene matches: 10. This CDR3 comprises 15 residues. This chain uses TRBV5-4 with TRBJ1-2; 7 bases agree with TRBD1. Sequences were obtained from blood. The clonotype was recovered from a girl aged 5-17 years with moderate ulcerative colitis. The CDR3 bases are TGTGCCAGCAGCTTGGAGAGGGGACAGATAGCCGGCTACACCTTC. This gives the protein CASSLERGQIAGYTF.